This T cell receptor (beta chain) derives from a study of OX40 agonist ivuxolimab in advanced cancers. Across the whole study: The diagnoses of dose-escalation patients were hepatocellular carcinoma, melanoma, renal cell or head and neck cancer.

CDR1 and CDR2 from the germline V gene are SGDLS and YYNGEE. The CDR3 has 18 amino acids. V lost 0 bases and J lost 4; bases outside the gene matches: 8. Produced via immunoSEQ multiplex PCR; TCRdb's table is partial and in-frame only. Of tens of thousands of clones detected, under 80% appear once; the ten largest clones hold 12% to 15%. This TCR was recovered from an adult with an advanced solid tumor such as melanoma, head and neck, liver or kidney cancer. This chain connects TRBV9 to TRBJ2-3; TRBD2 matches 13 bases. The source material was CD4+ or CD8+ T cells sorted from blood, sampled in a trial of the OX40 agonist ivuxolimab. In DNA, the CDR3 is TGTGCCAGCAGCGTAGTTGACGGACTAGCGGGGGCCTCAGATACGCAGTATTTT. Translating gives CASSVVDGLAGASDTQYF.